The 22 T cell receptor beta chains below all came from one sample that was sequenced in a study of blood T cell repertoires in COVID-19. Produced via immunoSEQ multiplex PCR; TCRdb's table is partial and in-frame only. The data show 200,000 to 300,000 clones, with roughly nine tenths seen just once and roughly 1.6% held by the top ten. Sequencing was carried out using peripheral blood. All receptors derive from a woman between 55 and 75 years old who had recovered from COVID-19.

V and J are TRBV28 and TRBJ1-5, with D possibly matching TRBD1 (6 bases). The CDR3 is 15 amino acids. Looked up from germline, CDR1 is MDHEN and CDR2 is SYDVKM. With 6 bases removed from V and 3 bases from J, the gap between germline ends came to 15 bases. CDR3 in DNA: TGTGCCAGCAGGGCCACGACAGGATTCAATCAGCCCCAGCATTTT. Residues: CASRATTGFNQPQHF.

The rearrangement links TRBV5-1 to TRBJ1-2; 8 bases line up with TRBD1. The CDR3 is 16 amino acids. Per germline, CDR1 SGHRS and CDR2 YFSETQ. With V trimmed by 4 bases and J by 4 bases, 12 bases remained unmatched. The CDR3: CASSPEVSGGAYGYTF. In DNA form, the CDR3 reads TGCGCCAGCAGCCCTGAAGTGTCAGGGGGCGCCTATGGCTACACCTTC.

V is TRBV6-2 or TRBV6-3 and J is TRBJ2-6, with D maybe TRBD1 (5 bases). In germline, CDR1 is MNHEY, CDR2 SVGEGT. This CDR3 has 15 amino acids. V shed 2 bases and J shed 0 bases, with 5 bases lying between them. CDR3 nucleotides: TGTGCCAGCAGTTACGACAGCTCTGGGGCCAACGTCCTGACTTTC. Its protein is CASSYDSSGANVLTF.

The chain employs TRBV5-1 and TRBJ1-3; D is uncertain. V dropped 1 base and J dropped 1 base, with 9 bases sitting between them. CDR1 is SGHRS, CDR2 YFSETQ, per germline. This CDR3 is 15 amino acids long. The CDR3 DNA sequence: TGCGCCAGCAGCTTGTGGGGAGAATCTGGAAACACCATATATTTT. It yields the protein CASSLWGESGNTIYF.

The V call is TRBV11-2, the J call TRBJ1-5; D not resolved. This CDR3 is 14 amino acids long. Trimming took 3 bases from V and 5 from J, leaving 11 bases between them. Germline V gene data show CDR1 as SGHAT and CDR2 as FQNNGV. The CDR3 DNA reads as TGTGCCAGCAGCTTTGGGCAGGCACATCAGCCCCAGCATTTT. Its protein product is CASSFGQAHQPQHF.

The chain carries TRBV5-4 and TRBJ1-1; D remains unclear. Trimming removed 4 bases at V and 0 bases at J, with 16 bases between. This CDR3 region has 16 residues. Germline assignment: CDR1 SGHNT and CDR2 YYREEE (reference sequence). The CDR3 protein is CASSNPSGLMNTEAFF. CDR3 sequence (DNA): TGTGCCAGCAGCAATCCCTCCGGTCTCATGAACACTGAAGCTTTCTTT.

This chain connects TRBV9 to TRBJ1-1, with TRBD1 identical over 7 bases. The CDR3 runs to 15 residues. The J segment lost 4 bases and the V segment lost 1 base, leaving 7 bases of the junction unmatched. Germline CDR1 SGDLS, CDR2 YYNGEE. Here the CDR3 reads CASSVLSGTVTEAFF. The CDR3 region has the DNA TGTGCCAGCAGCGTACTTAGCGGGACAGTCACTGAAGCTTTCTTT.

The chain links TRBV18 to TRBJ1-3; D remains ambiguous. Germline V CDR1 and CDR2: KGHSH, LQKENI. V was clipped by 2 bases and J by 1 base, with 3 bases between them. The CDR3 is 13 amino acids. The CDR3 here is CASSPVSGNTIYF. For the CDR3, the DNA is TGTGCCAGCTCACCAGTATCTGGAAACACCATATATTTT.

The J gene is TRBJ2-7, the V gene TRBV28; 12 bases fit TRBD1. The V gene end was trimmed by 6 bases and the J gene end by 5 bases; junction bases not matched to a gene: 11. CDR3 length: 16 residues. The germline V gene encodes CDR1 MDHEN and CDR2 SYDVKM. The DNA for the CDR3 is TGTGCCAGCAGCCTGTTGCCCGGGACAGGGGGCAACGAGCAGTACTTC. It translates to CASSLLPGTGGNEQYF.

The chain links TRBV6-1 to TRBJ2-3, with 9 bases identical to TRBD2. The germline gives CDR1 MNHNS, CDR2 SASEGT. With V trimmed by 4 bases and J by 2 bases, 7 bases remained unmatched. The CDR3 spans 16 residues. The CDR3: CASSVDSGGFTDTQYF. In nucleotides, the CDR3 is TGTGCCAGCAGTGTCGATAGCGGGGGTTTCACAGATACGCAGTATTTT.

V usage is TRBV19 and J usage is TRBJ2-7; TRBD1 might be the D (6 bases). Trimming removed 4 bases at V and 6 bases at J, with 16 bases between. The CDR3 sequence is 14 residues long. Germline V gives CDR1 LNHDA, CDR2 SQIVND (reference sequence). DNA of the CDR3: TGTGCCAGTAGTAGGGGCAGGGGTGGTGGCGAGCAGTACTTC. It yields the protein CASSRGRGGGEQYF.

In its sample, this clone was seen once. V and J are TRBV28 and TRBJ2-5; 9 positions match TRBD2. This CDR3 is 14 amino acids long. The germline gives CDR1 MDHEN, CDR2 SYDVKM. V lost 2 bases to trimming and J lost 6 bases; unmatched junction nucleotides: 4. CDR3 bases: TGTGCCAGCAGTTTAGCGGGGGGGCTTAAGACCCAGTACTTC. It translates to CASSLAGGLKTQYF. Drawing the rest from reference TRBV28 and TRBJ2-5, the complete variable domain is DVKVTQSSRYLVKRTGEKVFLECVQDMDHENMFWYRQDPGLGLRLIYFSYDVKMKEKGDIPEGYSVSREKKERFSLILESASTNQTSMYLCASSLAGGLKTQYFGPGTRLLVL.

This clone showed up just once. The chain couples TRBV24-1 to TRBJ2-1; tentatively, D is TRBD1 (5 bases). V was trimmed by 9 bases and J by 6 bases, leaving 20 bases between them. This CDR3 is built from 15 residues. The V gene's germline CDR1 is KGHDR and CDR2 SFDVKD. The CDR3 DNA sequence: TGTGCCACCTCTCTGGGGCGGATGGATGGCAATGAGCAGTTCTTC. Amino acid sequence: CATSLGRMDGNEQFF.

The genes are TRBV7-9 and TRBJ2-1; D might be TRBD2 (6 bases). In germline, CDR1 is SEHNR, CDR2 FQNEAQ (reference sequence). The ends were cut back, 3 bases at V and 6 bases at J, with 15 bases in the middle. This CDR3 has 15 residues. CDR3 in DNA: TGTGCCAGCAGCTTGGCACAACTAGCCCCCAATGAGCAGTTCTTC. Its protein product is CASSLAQLAPNEQFF. Based on the CDR3 plus reference TRBV7-9 and TRBJ2-1, the full variable domain is DTGVSQNPRHKITKRGQNVTFRCDPISEHNRLYWYRQTLGQGPEFLTYFQNEAQLEKSRLLSDRFSAERPKGSFSTLEIQRTEQGDSAMYLCASSLAQLAPNEQFFGPGTRLTVL.

The V gene is TRBV10-3, the J gene TRBJ2-3; 7 bases are a match to TRBD1. This CDR3 has 15 amino acids. V trimming: 2 bases; J trimming: 5 bases; junction bases outside the gene matches: 7. From germline, CDR1 is ENHRY and CDR2 SYGVKD. The CDR3 here is CAISEPRQGEDTQYF. The CDR3 DNA reads TGTGCCATCAGTGAGCCCAGACAGGGTGAAGATACGCAGTATTTT.

The table lists this clone with a count of one. V and J are TRBV3-1 (or the pseudogene TRBV3-2) and TRBJ2-1; D remains ambiguous. Between the trimmed V and J ends, which lost 1 base and 5 bases, there was a span of 6 bases. CDR1 LGHDT and CDR2 YNNKEL come from the germline V gene (reference sequence). This CDR3 contains 13 residues. DNA of the CDR3: TGTGCCAGCAGCCAAGCGTTTCACAATGAGCAGTTCTTC. It specifies CASSQAFHNEQFF.

The J gene is TRBJ2-3, the V gene TRBV2; D is uncertain. CDR3 length: 13 amino acids. Germline V CDR1 and CDR2: SNHLY, FYNNEI. Trimming removed 6 bases at V and 3 bases at J, with 10 bases between. CDR3 protein: CASRVELTDTQYF. The DNA of the CDR3 is TGTGCCAGCAGGGTAGAACTAACAGATACGCAGTATTTT.

The chain links TRBV6-1 to TRBJ1-5; D remains ambiguous. The germline V gene encodes CDR1 MNHNS and CDR2 SASEGT. Between the trimmed V and J ends, which lost 1 base and 0 bases, there was a span of 10 bases. The CDR3 runs 16 residues. CDR3 residues: CASSEGRLDSNQPQHF. CDR3 coding DNA: TGTGCCAGCAGTGAAGGGCGGCTCGATAGCAATCAGCCCCAGCATTTT.

The chain combines TRBV5-6 with TRBJ1-5, with TRBD1 identical over 9 bases. CDR3 length: 15 residues. V shed 5 bases, J shed 5 bases, and the junction held 8 bases outside the gene matches. Germline assignment: CDR1 SGHDT and CDR2 YYEEEE. The CDR3 DNA sequence: TGTGCCAGCAGTCAAACAGGGGGCTTCGATCAGCCCCAGCATTTT. Translating it yields CASSQTGGFDQPQHF.

V gene TRBV21-1 combines with J gene TRBJ1-6. TRBV21-1 is deemed a pseudogene. CDR3 size: 18 residues. The CDR3 DNA reads TGTGCCAGCTTCGACATGGGACTCCTGAGCTCCTATAATTCACCCCTCCACTTT. This encodes CASFDMGLLSSYNSPLHF.

V usage is TRBV5-8 and J usage is TRBJ1-1, with a tentative D call TRBD1 (5 bases). The CDR3 consists of 13 residues. Per the germline V gene, CDR1 is SGHTS and CDR2 is YDEGEE. Trimming took 5 bases from V and 5 from J, leaving 13 bases between them. The CDR3 loop reads CASSLHRGTEAFF. The CDR3 nucleotides read TGTGCCAGCAGTCTACATAGGGGTACTGAAGCTTTCTTT.

V gene TRBV2 combines with J gene TRBJ2-7, with D perhaps TRBD1 (6 bases). The CDR3 spans 13 residues. The V and J ends lost 8 bases and 0 bases respectively, with 11 bases between them. Germline V gene sequence: CDR1 SNHLY, CDR2 FYNNEI. CDR3: CASRDISSYEQYF. The CDR3 nucleotides are TGTGCCAGCCGGGACATCAGCTCCTACGAGCAGTACTTC. Variable domain in full (rest from reference TRBV2 and TRBJ2-7): EPEVTQTPSHQVTQMGQEVILRCVPISNHLYFYWYRQILGQKVEFLVSFYNNEISEKSEIFDDQFSVERPDGSNFTLKIRSTKLEDSAMYFCASRDISSYEQYFGPGTRLTVT.